Listed below are T cell receptor beta chains from one sample, sequenced in a study of cytotoxic CD8 clonotypes in ibrutinib-treated CLL. TCRdb keeps only in-frame clones here, not all; method: immunoSEQ multiplex PCR. The sample includes roughly 180,000 clones, roughly 72% of them seen just once. This sample comprised PBMCs, obtained after 24 months of ibrutinib treatment. The receptors were sampled from a human donor with chronic lymphocytic leukemia. Each CDR3 is given with its conserved first and last residue. A D gene is named only where the DNA matches it firmly. Size is stated for part of the rows, as once, few or many counts, or as a class when the clone is expanded.

J gene | clone size | D gene | V gene | CDR3 protein | CDR3 DNA
TRBJ1-5 | . | . | TRBV30 | CAWSVRSEGPQHF | TGTGCCTGGAGTGTTAGGAGCGAGGGGCCCCAGCATTTT
TRBJ1-2 | . | TRBD1 | TRBV7-2 | CASSFVGQARTF | TGTGCCAGCAGCTTTGTCGGACAGGCCCGCACCTTC
TRBJ2-7 | . | . | TRBV29-1 | CSVEAGVGYEQYF | TGCAGCGTTGAAGCAGGGGTCGGGTACGAGCAGTACTTC
TRBJ2-5 | . | . | TRBV25-1 | CASSATESIRWETQYF | TGTGCCAGCAGTGCGACCGAGTCGATAAGGTGGGAGACCCAGTACTTC
TRBJ1-2 | few | . | TRBV15 | CATSRAPEGQVAYGYTF | TGTGCCACCAGCAGAGCCCCCGAGGGGCAGGTCGCCTATGGCTACACCTTC
TRBJ1-3 | . | . | TRBV5-4 | CASSLEQTAYSGNTIYF | TGTGCCAGCAGCTTGGAACAGACAGCTTACTCTGGAAACACCATATATTTT
TRBJ2-1 | . | TRBD2 | TRBV6-1 | CASGPTREDEQFF | TGTGCCAGCGGGCCGACACGGGAGGATGAGCAGTTCTTC
TRBJ2-1 | . | TRBD2 | TRBV9 | CASSAPIAGGLISYNEQFF | TGTGCCAGCAGCGCCCCCATAGCGGGAGGGCTAATTTCCTACAATGAGCAGTTCTTC
TRBJ2-5 | . | . | TRBV18 | CASSPQNSPETQYF | TGTGCCAGCTCACCACAGAACAGCCCGGAGACCCAGTACTTC
TRBJ1-5 | few | . | TRBV7-4 | CASSSAGESNQPQHF | TGTGCCAGCAGTTCCGCGGGGGAGAGCAATCAGCCCCAGCATTTT
TRBJ1-2 | . | TRBD1 | TRBV29-1 | CSVEKGQGAGGYTF | TGCAGCGTTGAAAAAGGACAGGGGGCGGGTGGCTACACCTTC
TRBJ1-2 | . | . | TRBV6-1 | CASSPGQQPYGYTF | TGTGCCAGCAGTCCAGGACAGCAGCCCTATGGCTACACCTTC